This TCR beta chain was sequenced during a study of resident and recirculating memory T cells in vitiligo. Whole-study findings and limits: TCR sequences were not conserved across biopsy sites or patients. No unique dominant TCR clone was found in vitiligo lesions.

Sequenced by immunoSEQ multiplex PCR; TCRdb stores in-frame clones only, minus some. Of around 43,000 clones listed, roughly 91% are singletons. The CDR3 loop spans 17 amino acids. In germline, CDR1 is KGHSH, CDR2 LQKENI. Trimming pared 2 bases from V and 5 bases from J, leaving 21 bases between. In regard to this clone: Its target is not known.

Sequenced sample: blood. The receptor's source is a male donor with vitiligo. The chain couples TRBV18 to TRBJ2-5; tentative D call: TRBD1 (6 bases). The CDR3 nucleotides are TGTGCCAGCTCACCAAACAACCGGGACACCCGCCGGGAGACCCAGTACTTC. Its protein is CASSPNNRDTRRETQYF.